A selection of T cell receptor beta chains follows, all from one sample in a study of control samples from healthy donors and cancer patients. Clones were read by immunoSEQ multiplex PCR, and TCRdb kept only the in-frame ones, dropping some. The table lists about 64,000 clones, roughly 90% of them singletons. Sequenced sample: PBMCs. These receptors were taken from a man aged 40-50 years with colorectal cancer. CDR3s include the opening cysteine and the closing phenylalanine or tryptophan. Each record gives: D gene, J gene, V gene, clone size, CDR3 DNA, CDR3 protein. The D gene is left open where the match is weak. The size field is filled for only some rows; it gives once, few, many or a size class.

d_call: TRBD1
j_call: TRBJ1-1
v_call: TRBV18
clone_size: NA
cdr3_nt: TGTGCCAGCTCATGGGACAGAGGGTTCACTGAAGCTTTCTTT
cdr3_aa: CASSWDRGFTEAFF

d_call: TRBD1
j_call: TRBJ1-2
v_call: TRBV12-3/TRBV12-4
clone_size: NA
cdr3_nt: TGTGCCAGCAGCATTACAGGGGGCGGCTACACCTTC
cdr3_aa: CASSITGGGYTF

d_call: NA
j_call: TRBJ1-3
v_call: TRBV5-4
clone_size: NA
cdr3_nt: TGTGCCAGCAGCTTGTTCTCTGGGACTAATGGAAACACCATATATTTT
cdr3_aa: CASSLFSGTNGNTIYF

d_call: NA
j_call: TRBJ1-1
v_call: TRBV5-1
clone_size: NA
cdr3_nt: TGCGCCAGCAGCTTGGCTAATCAGAACACTGAAGCTTTCTTT
cdr3_aa: CASSLANQNTEAFF

d_call: TRBD2
j_call: TRBJ2-1
v_call: TRBV4-2
clone_size: NA
cdr3_nt: TGTGCCAGCAGCCAACTAGCGGGGGGGTACAATGAGCAGTTCTTC
cdr3_aa: CASSQLAGGYNEQFF

d_call: NA
j_call: TRBJ2-3
v_call: TRBV6-5
clone_size: NA
cdr3_nt: TGTGCCAGCAGTTACGTACAGAGCACAGATACGCAGTATTTT
cdr3_aa: CASSYVQSTDTQYF

d_call: NA
j_call: TRBJ2-6
v_call: TRBV27
clone_size: NA
cdr3_nt: TGTGCCAGCAGTTATCAGGGGTTGGTCGCCGGGGCCAACGTCCTGACTTTC
cdr3_aa: CASSYQGLVAGANVLTF

d_call: NA
j_call: TRBJ1-2
v_call: TRBV11-2
clone_size: NA
cdr3_nt: TGTGCCAGCAGCTTAGATGGCTCAGGGGCTAACTATGGCTACACCTTC
cdr3_aa: CASSLDGSGANYGYTF

d_call: NA
j_call: TRBJ1-1
v_call: TRBV6-5
clone_size: NA
cdr3_nt: TGTGCCAGCGGTAGCGAGGGGAACACTGAAGCTTTCTTT
cdr3_aa: CASGSEGNTEAFF

d_call: NA
j_call: TRBJ1-2
v_call: TRBV4-3
clone_size: NA
cdr3_nt: TGCGCCAGCAGCATCTCGCTCCTCGGGGGCTACACCTTC
cdr3_aa: CASSISLLGGYTF

d_call: NA
j_call: TRBJ2-1
v_call: TRBV19
clone_size: once
cdr3_nt: TGTGCCAGTACCCCCTTGTTTGGGAGCTCCTACAATGAGCAGTTCTTC
cdr3_aa: CASTPLFGSSYNEQFF

d_call: TRBD2
j_call: TRBJ2-1
v_call: TRBV27
clone_size: once
cdr3_nt: TGTGCCAGCAGAAGGGACCCAGGGACTAAAAATGAGCAGTTCTTC
cdr3_aa: CASRRDPGTKNEQFF

d_call: NA
j_call: TRBJ2-1
v_call: TRBV19
clone_size: once
cdr3_nt: TGTGCCAGTCGCGAGGGGAACTCCAATGAGCAGTTCTTC
cdr3_aa: CASREGNSNEQFF

d_call: NA
j_call: TRBJ1-2
v_call: TRBV5-4
clone_size: NA
cdr3_nt: TGTGCCAGCAGCCTGAAAAACAGGGAACGGAGTGGCTACACCTTC
cdr3_aa: CASSLKNRERSGYTF

d_call: TRBD2
j_call: TRBJ2-3
v_call: TRBV6-5
clone_size: once
cdr3_nt: TGTGCCAGCGTCCCAAACTCGGGGGGGAGTACGCAGTATTTT
cdr3_aa: CASVPNSGGSTQYF

d_call: NA
j_call: TRBJ1-1
v_call: TRBV2
clone_size: NA
cdr3_nt: TGTGCCAGCAGTGAAGCGCTAGGCCGCGGCACTGAAGCTTTCTTT
cdr3_aa: CASSEALGRGTEAFF

d_call: NA
j_call: TRBJ2-5
v_call: TRBV6-5
clone_size: NA
cdr3_nt: TGTGCCAGCAGTTACGCGGGGTTGGGGACCCAGTACTTC
cdr3_aa: CASSYAGLGTQYF

d_call: NA
j_call: TRBJ2-7
v_call: TRBV6-6
clone_size: NA
cdr3_nt: TGTGCCAGCAGTTACATGGACCCCTACGAGCAGTACTTC
cdr3_aa: CASSYMDPYEQYF

d_call: NA
j_call: TRBJ1-3
v_call: TRBV7-8
clone_size: NA
cdr3_nt: TGTGCCAGCAGCCCTAGAGGCTACTCTGGAAACACCATATATTTT
cdr3_aa: CASSPRGYSGNTIYF

d_call: NA
j_call: TRBJ1-2
v_call: TRBV9
clone_size: few
cdr3_nt: TGTGCCAGCAGCGTTAGCGGACAGAACGTTGATGGCTACACCTTC
cdr3_aa: CASSVSGQNVDGYTF

d_call: NA
j_call: TRBJ1-5
v_call: TRBV10-3
clone_size: once
cdr3_nt: TGTGCCATCAGGGGGGCCTTGGAGGGACAGCCCCAGCATTTT
cdr3_aa: CAIRGALEGQPQHF

d_call: NA
j_call: TRBJ1-1
v_call: TRBV6-4
clone_size: few
cdr3_nt: TGTGCCAGCAGTGATACATCTAGAGCCACTGAAGCTTTCTTT
cdr3_aa: CASSDTSRATEAFF

d_call: NA
j_call: TRBJ2-5
v_call: TRBV5-1
clone_size: NA
cdr3_nt: TGCGCCAGCAGCTTGGGTATTGGGTTCGGCGAGACCCAGTACTTC
cdr3_aa: CASSLGIGFGETQYF

d_call: NA
j_call: TRBJ2-1
v_call: TRBV27
clone_size: NA
cdr3_nt: TGTGCCAGCAGCCTCCTGGGGGACCGTTACAATGAGCAGTTCTTC
cdr3_aa: CASSLLGDRYNEQFF

d_call: TRBD2
j_call: TRBJ2-1
v_call: TRBV4-2
clone_size: NA
cdr3_nt: TGTGCCAGCAGCCTAGCGGGGGGGGAAGTCTATGAGCAGTTCTTC
cdr3_aa: CASSLAGGEVYEQFF

d_call: TRBD2
j_call: TRBJ2-1
v_call: TRBV2
clone_size: NA
cdr3_nt: TGTGCCAGCAGTCTAACTAGCGGGGGAAGGAATGAGCAGTTCTTC
cdr3_aa: CASSLTSGGRNEQFF

d_call: NA
j_call: TRBJ1-1
v_call: TRBV18
clone_size: once
cdr3_nt: TGTACCAGCTCACCGGGGACGGGGGGCATCACTGAAGCTTTCTTT
cdr3_aa: CTSSPGTGGITEAFF

d_call: NA
j_call: TRBJ1-1
v_call: TRBV30
clone_size: NA
cdr3_nt: TGTGCCTGGAGTGTAAGAGAGAACACTGAAGCTTTCTTT
cdr3_aa: CAWSVRENTEAFF

d_call: NA
j_call: TRBJ2-7
v_call: TRBV5-6
clone_size: NA
cdr3_nt: TGTGCCAGCCAGAGGGACTCCTACGAGCAGTACTTC
cdr3_aa: CASQRDSYEQYF

d_call: TRBD1
j_call: TRBJ1-3
v_call: TRBV5-1
clone_size: NA
cdr3_nt: TGCGCCAGCAGCTGGGGACAGGGGGCTGGAAACACCATATATTTT
cdr3_aa: CASSWGQGAGNTIYF

d_call: NA
j_call: TRBJ1-2
v_call: TRBV25-1
clone_size: NA
cdr3_nt: TGTGCCAGCAGTGGTCTCGGGACGCAGCATGGCTACACCTTC
cdr3_aa: CASSGLGTQHGYTF